This T cell receptor (beta chain) originates from a study of T cells in localized non-small cell lung cancer. Sequenced by immunoSEQ multiplex PCR; TCRdb stores in-frame clones only, minus some. The sample carries about 78,000 clones, 84% recorded once. The specimen comprised peripheral blood, sampled before any cancer treatment. This TCR came from a man between 40 and 70 years old with stage I lung adenocarcinoma.

In DNA, the CDR3 is TGTGCCAGCAGCTTAGCGGCTAGCGGCTACAATGAGCAGTTCTTC. Translation: CASSLAASGYNEQFF. This rearrangement joins TRBV7-7 to TRBJ2-1, with TRBD2 matching over 7 bases. This CDR3 is 15 amino acids long. V trimming: 0 bases; J trimming: 3 bases; junction bases outside the gene matches: 2. The germline CDR1 and CDR2 sequences are SSHAT and FNYEAQ (reference sequence).